These T cell receptor beta chains were read from a single sample in a study of T cell repertoires in cytomegalovirus infection. TCRdb analysed the reads with MiXCR anew, one entry per CDR3 protein. The table records some 350,000 distinct CDR3 sequences, about a sixth of them present only once. Material for sequencing was PBMCs. These receptors all stem from a human donor in good health (CMV status not recorded). Some clones in this sample may be carry-over from other donors' samples. Each CDR3 is given with its conserved first and last residue. Only part of the rows carry a size: once, few, many, or a class if the clone is expanded.

v_call: TRBV5-4
cdr3_length: 15
j_call: TRBJ2-7
clone_size: few
cdr3_aa: CASSGTGTSGNEQYF

v_call: TRBV2
cdr3_length: 14
j_call: TRBJ2-2
clone_size: .
cdr3_aa: CASSGSGHTGELFF

v_call: TRBV7-2
cdr3_length: 15
j_call: TRBJ1-2
clone_size: many
cdr3_aa: CASSLGPTPNYGYTF

v_call: TRBV6-2/TRBV6-3
cdr3_length: 15
j_call: TRBJ2-3
clone_size: many
cdr3_aa: CASSYRLAGGDTQYF

v_call: TRBV10-3
cdr3_length: 13
j_call: TRBJ1-5
clone_size: .
cdr3_aa: CAISRDIEQPQHF

v_call: TRBV6-8
cdr3_length: 16
j_call: TRBJ2-3
clone_size: .
cdr3_aa: CASSYSSGGNTDTQYF

v_call: TRBV2
cdr3_length: 14
j_call: TRBJ1-2
clone_size: .
cdr3_aa: CASREGTANYGYTF

v_call: TRBV7-2
cdr3_length: 18
j_call: TRBJ2-1
clone_size: .
cdr3_aa: CASSPTGLAGVGGNEQFF

v_call: TRBV5-5
cdr3_length: 14
j_call: TRBJ1-4
clone_size: few
cdr3_aa: CASSLGLINEKLFF

v_call: TRBV7-6
cdr3_length: 13
j_call: TRBJ2-3
clone_size: many
cdr3_aa: CASSKNRADTQYF